What follows describes a single T cell receptor (beta chain). The antigen remains unidentified. This specimen comes from a study of shared clonotypes between healthy human individuals. About the study: CD8 memory received one plate per donor, CD8 naive two, CD4 memory three and CD4 naive three.

For each subset, genomic DNA was distributed in equal portions over several immunoSEQ plates. The data were produced by immunoSEQ multiplex PCR, yet TCRdb's version contains in-frame clones alone and is incomplete. Here the sample spans over 850,000 clones, 75% to 80% being singletons. Nashville, Tennessee was home to all donors, each a Caucasian adult. The CDR3 is 22 amino acids. The junction had 22 bases not matched to a gene; V was cut back by 2 bases and J by 2 bases. The germline CDR1 and CDR2 sequences are MDHEN and SYDVKM. General observations from the study: Several donors shared approximately 5% of their naive CD4 clonotypes.

The genes are TRBV28 and TRBJ2-7; the match to TRBD2 covers 12 bases. Sequencing was done on a sample of memory CD4+ T cells from PBMCs. Subset noted: CD45RA-negative fraction. This receptor was identified in a man between 18 and 35 years old in good health. Some clones in this sample may be carry-over from other donors' samples. CDR3 sequence (DNA): TGTGCCAGCAGTTTACGTTCTTGGGCAGACCGAGAACTAGCGGGAGGTCCCTACGAGCAGTACTTC. Protein product: CASSLRSWADRELAGGPYEQYF.